The rows below give T cell receptor beta chains drawn from one sample of a study of T cell responses to AZD1222 COVID-19 vaccine. Sequencing was performed with immunoSEQ multiplex PCR; in TCRdb, only in-frame clones are kept and a portion is missing. The profile shows over 90,000 clones, about 94% of them singletons. This specimen was peripheral blood, taken 28 days after the second AZD1222 dose. These receptors were taken from an adult who received the AZD1222 COVID-19 vaccine. CDR3s include the opening cysteine and the closing phenylalanine or tryptophan. D genes are given only for firm matches. Clone size, where shown, is once, few, many, or a class for clones that have expanded.

d_call	v_call	j_call	cdr3_length	clone_size	cdr3_nt	cdr3_aa
TRBD1	TRBV18	TRBJ1-2	15	NA	TGTGCCAGCTCACCAGGACAGGGGCCGGACTATGGCTACACCTTC	CASSPGQGPDYGYTF
NA	TRBV3-1/TRBV3-2	TRBJ1-1	12	once	TGTGCCAGCAGCCATACTAACACTGAAGCTTTCTTT	CASSHTNTEAFF
TRBD1	TRBV5-4	TRBJ2-7	14	NA	TGTGCCAGCAGCTTGGGGACAGGGGGCTACGAGCAGTACTTC	CASSLGTGGYEQYF
TRBD2	TRBV7-6	TRBJ2-3	16	NA	TGTGCCAGCAGCTTACAAGGCGGGGGGGCGGTAGATACGCAGTATTTT	CASSLQGGGAVDTQYF
NA	TRBV15	TRBJ2-2	14	NA	TGTGCCACCAGCAACCGGGGGGCAGGGAAGGAGCTGTTTTTT	CATSNRGAGKELFF
NA	TRBV6-5	TRBJ2-2	15	NA	TGTGCCAGCACCCGGGGTCGGGGTAGTGGCGGGGAGCTGTTTTTT	CASTRGRGSGGELFF
NA	TRBV19	TRBJ1-4	15	NA	TGTGCCAGTAGTATCGCCGACACAGAGAATGAAAAACTGTTTTTT	CASSIADTENEKLFF
TRBD1	TRBV19	TRBJ1-1	16	NA	TGTGCCAGTAGGAGGGTTCGCCAGACAGGGAAAGTTGAAGCTTTCTTT	CASRRVRQTGKVEAFF
NA	TRBV6-5	TRBJ2-7	13	NA	TGTGCCAGCAGGCGTACAGGGACTCAAGAGCAGTACTTC	CASRRTGTQEQYF
NA	TRBV3-1/TRBV3-2	TRBJ2-5	16	once	TGTGCCAGCAGCCAACAATGGGGGTACGGCCAAGAGACCCAGTACTTC	CASSQQWGYGQETQYF
NA	TRBV2	TRBJ2-7	13	NA	TGTGCCAGCAGGGACTCTACATCCTACGAGCAGTACTTC	CASRDSTSYEQYF
TRBD1	TRBV7-2	TRBJ1-4	16	NA	TGTGCCAGCAGCTTACAGAAGGGACAGGTTAATGAAAAACTGTTTTTT	CASSLQKGQVNEKLFF
NA	TRBV12-3/TRBV12-4	TRBJ2-3	10	NA	TGTGCCAGCGGGGGAGATACGCAGTATTTT	CASGGDTQYF
NA	TRBV28	TRBJ2-7	12	NA	TGTGCCAGCAGTTTCAGGATCTACGAGCAGTACTTC	CASSFRIYEQYF
NA	TRBV6-5	TRBJ1-1	13	NA	TGTGCCAGCTCGGCCGGACAGAACACTGAAGCTTTCTTT	CASSAGQNTEAFF
NA	TRBV18	TRBJ2-1	13	NA	TGTGCCAGCTCAACACAGAAATACAATGAGCAGTTCTTC	CASSTQKYNEQFF
TRBD2	TRBV7-9	TRBJ2-1	11	NA	TGTGCCAGCAGCCTTAGCGGGGGGGCGTTCTTC	CASSLSGGAFF
TRBD2	TRBV6-2/TRBV6-3	TRBJ2-4	19	NA	TGTGCCAGCAGTGCCGCCGGGACTAGCGGTATACTAGCCAAAAACATTCAGTACTTC	CASSAAGTSGILAKNIQYF
NA	TRBV5-5	TRBJ1-1	14	NA	TGTGCCAGCAGCTGGACGGAGGGAGGCACTGAAGCTTTCTTT	CASSWTEGGTEAFF
TRBD2	TRBV18	TRBJ2-1	15	few	TGTGCCAGCTCGCCAACTAGCGGGGGAGCCAATGAGCAGTTCTTC	CASSPTSGGANEQFF
TRBD2	TRBV27	TRBJ2-7	13	NA	TGTGCCAGCAGTCCCCGGACTAGCTACGAGCAGTACTTC	CASSPRTSYEQYF
TRBD2	TRBV19	TRBJ2-1	17	NA	TGTGCCAGTAGTCCCGGACTAGCGGAGAGCTCCTACAATGAGCAGTTCTTC	CASSPGLAESSYNEQFF
NA	TRBV30	TRBJ2-3	14	NA	TGTGCCACCCCTGTTGGGGGTAGCACAGATACGCAGTATTTT	CATPVGGSTDTQYF
NA	TRBV28	TRBJ2-7	11	NA	TGTGCCAGCAGCCTCACGAGGGTGCAGTACTTC	CASSLTRVQYF
NA	TRBV20-1	TRBJ2-1	11	NA	TGCAGTGCTAGAGAGGGGAAAGAGCAGTTCTTC	CSAREGKEQFF
NA	TRBV5-1	TRBJ2-3	15	NA	TGCGCCAGCAGCCCCTTGGAGGGGGGCACAGATACGCAGTATTTT	CASSPLEGGTDTQYF
NA	TRBV5-5	TRBJ1-5	14	NA	TGTGCCAGCAGCTTGGGCTGGATCAATCAGCCCCAGCATTTT	CASSLGWINQPQHF
TRBD1	TRBV29-1	TRBJ2-5	13	NA	TGCAGCGTTTGGGACAGAGCCCAAGAGACCCAGTACTTC	CSVWDRAQETQYF
NA	TRBV25-1	TRBJ1-5	15	NA	TGTGCCAGCAGTGAGACGGTTATCTGCAATCAGCCCCAGCATTTT	CASSETVICNQPQHF
TRBD1	TRBV7-9	TRBJ2-3	13	NA	TGTGCCAGCAGCTCAACAGGGGCAGATACGCAGTATTTT	CASSSTGADTQYF
TRBD1	TRBV9	TRBJ1-2	14	NA	TGTGCCAGCAGGCCCCGACAGGGGGCGGGGGGCTACACCTTC	CASRPRQGAGGYTF
NA	TRBV18	TRBJ1-2	11	NA	TGTGCCAGCTCAGGCCAGGAAGGCTACACCTTC	CASSGQEGYTF